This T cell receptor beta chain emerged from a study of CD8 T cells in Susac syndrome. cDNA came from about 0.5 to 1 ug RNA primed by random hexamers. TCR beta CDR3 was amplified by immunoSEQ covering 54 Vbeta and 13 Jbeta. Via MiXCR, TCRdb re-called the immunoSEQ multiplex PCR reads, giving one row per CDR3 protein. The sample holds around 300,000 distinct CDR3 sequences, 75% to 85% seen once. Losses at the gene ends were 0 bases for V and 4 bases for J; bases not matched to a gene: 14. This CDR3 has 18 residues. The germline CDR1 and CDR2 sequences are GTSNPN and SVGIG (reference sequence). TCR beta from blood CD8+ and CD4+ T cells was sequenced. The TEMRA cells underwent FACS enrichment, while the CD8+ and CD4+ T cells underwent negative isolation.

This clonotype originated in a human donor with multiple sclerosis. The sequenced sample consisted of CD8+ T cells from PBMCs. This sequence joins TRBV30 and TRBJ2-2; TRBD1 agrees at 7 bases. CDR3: CAWSVRGQRKRSTGELFF. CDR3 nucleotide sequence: TGTGCCTGGAGTGTACGGGGACAGCGTAAAAGAAGCACCGGGGAGCTGTTTTTT.